This TCR beta chain is drawn from a study of blood T cells in healthy people across ages. Primed by a sample-barcoded 5' primer and a J-beta primer mix, a second PCR proceeded for 7 to 11 cycles. TCRdb used MiXCR to reprocess the 5' RACE reads, holding one entry per CDR3 protein. The sample shows 800,000 to 1,300,000 distinct CDR3 sequences, roughly a quarter of them seen only once. V was clipped by 5 bases and J by 6 bases; unmatched bases: 5. CDR3 size: 15 residues. CDR1 MNHGY and CDR2 SAAAGT come from the germline V gene. This sample also belongs to another study, concerning T cells of mothers and their children.

This receptor was taken from a girl aged 2 to 10 in good health. The sequenced sample was blood. V is TRBV6-8 and J is TRBJ1-4; 11 positions agree with TRBD1. CDR3 sequence reads: CASSPGTGGYEKLFF. The DNA of the CDR3 is TGTGCCAGCAGTCCCGGGACAGGGGGATATGAAAAACTGTTTTTT.